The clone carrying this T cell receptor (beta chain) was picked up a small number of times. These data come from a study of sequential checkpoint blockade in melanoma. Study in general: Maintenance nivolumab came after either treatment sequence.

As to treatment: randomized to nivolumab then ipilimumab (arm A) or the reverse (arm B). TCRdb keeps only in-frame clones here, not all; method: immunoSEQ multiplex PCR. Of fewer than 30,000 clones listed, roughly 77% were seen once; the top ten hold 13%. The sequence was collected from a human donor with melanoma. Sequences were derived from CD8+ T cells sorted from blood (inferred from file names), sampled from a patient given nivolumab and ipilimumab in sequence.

This CDR3 is CASSDRGYTNQPQHF. The CDR3 DNA sequence: TGTGCCAGCAGCGATAGGGGATATACAAATCAGCCCCAGCATTTT. V and J are TRBV7-9 and TRBJ1-5, with TRBD1 as a possible D gene (5 bases). CDR3 size: 15 residues. The germline CDR1 and CDR2 sequences are SEHNR and FQNEAQ (reference sequence). Between the trimmed V and J ends, which lost 5 bases and 4 bases, there was a span of 15 bases.